This T cell receptor beta chain was captured by sequencing in a study of shared clonotypes between healthy human individuals. The naive CD8 fraction comprised CD45RO-negative cells positively selected for CCR7 and excluded terminally differentiated effector memory CD45RA+ cells. From germline, CDR1 is SGHVS and CDR2 FQNEAQ. Trimming removed 0 bases at V and 0 bases at J, with 12 bases between. This CDR3 spans 17 amino acids. Genomic DNA from each subset was divided evenly over several immunoSEQ plates. Generated by immunoSEQ multiplex PCR, the TCRdb table keeps only in-frame clones and is missing some. The data contain 550,000 to 650,000 clones, roughly 96% of them singletons.

The receptor comes from a woman in her 30s in good health. The specimen sequenced was naive CD8+ T cells sorted from blood. The genes are TRBV7-8 and TRBJ1-5; no firm D call. The CDR3: CASSLAPARTSNQPQHF. The DNA of the CDR3 is TGTGCCAGCAGCTTAGCTCCAGCCAGAACTAGCAATCAGCCCCAGCATTTT.